Each of the 6 T cell receptor beta chains below was sequenced from the same sample in a study of tumor and adjacent non-tumor tissue in lung cancer. TCRbeta libraries were built with three rounds of nested PCR, modified from ARM-PCR. TCRdb independently ran MiXCR on the multiplex PCR reads; one entry per CDR3 protein. The sample contains about 76,000 distinct CDR3 sequences, nearly 70% of which appear only once. The template was RNA from unsorted bulk tissue. What was sequenced was lung tumor tissue. The receptors originated from a woman in her seventies with non-small cell lung cancer.

This clonotype was recorded a few times. The V and J genes are TRBV7-3 and TRBJ2-1; TRBD2 matches at 8 bases. From germline, CDR1 is SGHTA and CDR2 FQGTGA. This CDR3 region has 15 residues. V lost 5 bases, J lost 4 bases, and 7 bases stayed unmatched. The CDR3 protein is CASSPSREAYNEQFF. The CDR3 DNA reads as TGTGCCAGCAGCCCCTCGCGGGAGGCATACAATGAGCAGTTCTTC.

This clonotype was observed a handful of times. The chain is built from TRBV13 and TRBJ2-4; D not certain. V lost 4 bases to trimming and J lost 5 bases, with 9 bases between them. Germline V gene lookup returns CDR1 PRHDT and CDR2 FYEKMQ (reference sequence). There are 13 residues in the CDR3. Here the CDR3 DNA reads TGTGCCAGCAGCTCACCCGTAGAAAACATTCAGTACTTC. Translating gives CASSSPVENIQYF. Variable domain in full (rest from reference TRBV13 and TRBJ2-4): AAGVIQSPRHLIKEKRETATLKCYPIPRHDTVYWYQQGPGQDPQFLISFYEKMQSDKGSIPDRFSAQQFSDYHSELNMSSLELGDSALYFCASSSPVENIQYFGAGTRLSVL.

This clonotype was observed a few times. The final CDR3 position lacks the conserved phenylalanine or tryptophan, pointing to a likely read error. The chain combines TRBV11-1 with TRBJ2-5; D uncertain. The length of the CDR3 is 14 residues. In germline, CDR1 is SGHAT, CDR2 FQDESV (reference sequence). The V gene lost 3 bases and the J gene lost 2 bases, with 10 bases spanning the gap. The CDR3 DNA reads TGTGCCAGCAGCTTGCATAGGTTGCAAGAGACCCAGTACCTC. Residues: CASSLHRLQETQYL.

This clonotype is medium-sized in the sample. V usage is TRBV29-1 and J usage is TRBJ2-5; D gene uncertain. The germline CDR1 and CDR2 sequences are SQVTM and ANQGSEA. The length of the CDR3 is 16 residues. V was clipped by 2 bases and J by 1 base, with 17 bases between them. The chain's CDR3 is CSVEKGSPLFQETQYF. CDR3 DNA sequence: TGCAGCGTTGAAAAGGGTAGCCCTCTATTCCAAGAGACCCAGTACTTC. Full variable domain (missing parts from reference TRBV29-1 and TRBJ2-5): SAVISQKPSRDICQRGTSLTIQCQVDSQVTMMFWYRQQPGQSLTLIATANQGSEATYESGFVIDKFPISRPNLTFSTLTVSNMSPEDSSIYLCSVEKGSPLFQETQYFGPGTRLLVL.

V usage is TRBV29-1 and J usage is TRBJ1-1, with no clear D. V dropped 2 bases and J dropped 1 base, with 11 bases sitting between them. Germline V CDR1 and CDR2: SQVTM, ANQGSEA. The CDR3 extends over 14 amino acids. CDR3 sequence: CSVEKVLRNTEAFF. CDR3 in DNA: TGCAGCGTTGAAAAGGTGCTCAGGAACACTGAAGCTTTCTTT. Full variable domain (remainder filled in from reference TRBV29-1 and TRBJ1-1): SAVISQKPSRDICQRGTSLTIQCQVDSQVTMMFWYRQQPGQSLTLIATANQGSEATYESGFVIDKFPISRPNLTFSTLTVSNMSPEDSSIYLCSVEKVLRNTEAFFGQGTRLTVV.

About this clonotype itself: Its ends do not fully match the called genes, so a read error is possible. This chain joins TRBV29-1 and TRBJ2-1, with D perhaps matching TRBD1 (5 bases). CDR1 is SQVTM and CDR2 is ANQGSEA in the germline V gene. CDR3 size: 15 residues. CDR3 sequence: CGVAIETRGYNEQFF. In nucleotides, the CDR3 is TGCGGCGTTGCAATAGAGACAAGGGGTTACAATGAGCAGTTCTTC.